This T cell receptor (beta chain) was observed in a study of blood T cell repertoires in COVID-19 (dated by TCRdb to about 2020). Study-wide context: Samples covering the acute and convalescent phases of COVID-19 were provided by collaborators in the United States, Italy and Spain. The material from the prospective study consisted of cDNA or gDNA derived from T cells, B-cell-depleted T cells, or PBMCs. Subjects who had been exposed to COVID-19, were actively infected with it, or had recovered from it provided the deeply sampled blood TCRbeta repertoires that made up the dataset. A freely available public database, intended as a resource for researchers studying the immune response to SARS-CoV-2, is where the repertoires were released. The samples were drawn from two sources: the first 160 participants of the ongoing ImmuneRACE study, and over 1,000 subjects contributed by 6 global collaborators. A de-identified subject ID, COVID-19 status, age in years and sex were almost always included in the sample metadata. Where HLA class I and class II types were available, the types were taken from metadata supplied by the sample provider, not from assay-based typing. Overall study outcomes, separate from this receptor: The quantity of clinical and demographic metadata differed by source and by participant and was supplied without curation.

In the prospective study, participants were roughly 18 to 100 years old, resided in about two dozen geographic areas of the United States, and were enrolled through a virtual design. To assign participants to cohorts, the prospective study relied on clinical history that participants themselves reported in a screening survey and a study questionnaire. In the prospective study, mobile phlebotomists collected whole blood, serum and a nasopharyngeal or oropharyngeal swab from each participant. Prospective study participants could optionally give additional blood draws and questionnaires over a roughly 2-month period. Prospective study blood samples were shipped either frozen or at room temperature before DNA extraction. TCRbeta CDR3 regions were amplified from genomic DNA by means of the immunoSEQ Assay, a bias-controlled multiplex PCR. In the source study's methods: The number of nucleated cells in each sample was estimated by amplification of reference gene primers within the assay. Sequence reads were collapsed and filtered to measure the absolute abundance of every unique TCRbeta CDR3 rearrangement. For each sample, productive Simpson clonality was calculated by taking the square root of Simpson's diversity index across productive rearrangements. The table comes from immuneACCESS by way of TCRdb, which keeps in-frame sequences with V and J called. Part of the clones is missing from these tables; in studies checked, under half for an unresolved V gene and the rest for unknown reasons. V and J calls and clone size are given by that table; D and trimming were obtained from the DNA. For this sample there are a few hundred thousand clones; about 90% appear just once. About 1.5% of the sample rests with the top ten.

A note on this clone: Its antigen is currently not known. No base quality values were provided; no much bigger clone lies one nucleotide off.

Per the germline V gene, MDHEN is the CDR1 and SYDVKM is the CDR2. V sheds 3 bases and J sheds 6 bases, leaving 15 bases between their ends. Inclusive of the bounding cysteine and phenylalanine, the CDR3 is 14 residues long. Left in the record is the CDR3 DNA by itself, 42 bases read in frame from the first base. Sequenced sample: PBMCs or T cells enriched from blood (not recorded which). The sequence links TRBV28 to TRBJ2-7; a tentative D call is TRBD1 (6 bases match). This clonotype was sampled from a woman aged 18-35 years with acute COVID-19. The base sequence is TGTGCCAGCAGTTTTCAGGGGTGGGTCGTCGAGCAGTACTTC. Its amino acids are CASSFQGWVVEQYF.